Shown below are 14 T cell receptor beta chains from a single sample sequenced in a study of technical replicates of blood from several donors listed by TCRdb under 2017. The method behind the library was the immunoSEQ multiplex PCR assay. TCRdb re-hosts the immuneACCESS table, in-frame sequences only. Its copies lack some clones; in the studies checked, an unresolved V gene accounts for under half of them, and the cause for the rest is not known. Recorded for this sample are around 83,000 clones; 90% to 95% of them occurred a single time. The ten largest clones capture 0.2% to 0.3% of the sample. What was sequenced was T cells isolated from PBMCs. These receptors were collected from a human donor in good health.

The chain joins TRBV7-2 to TRBJ2-5; 8 bases align to TRBD1. Germline lookup yields CDR1 SGHTA and CDR2 FQGNSA. The trim removed 1 base at V and 5 bases at J, leaving 9 bases unmatched. The CDR3 loop spans 16 amino acids. This chain's CDR3 is CASSLGGRQGTETQYF. The CDR3 coding sequence is TGTGCCAGCAGCTTAGGGGGTCGACAGGGGACGGAGACCCAGTACTTC. Full variable domain (missing parts from reference TRBV7-2 and TRBJ2-5): GAGVSQSPSNKVTEKGKDVELRCDPISGHTALYWYRQSLGQGLEFLIYFQGNSAPDKSGLPSDRFSAERTGGSVSTLTIQRTQQEDSAVYLCASSLGGRQGTETQYFGPGTRLLVL.

The chain has TRBV15 and TRBJ2-7; D possibly corresponds to TRBD2 (6 bases). Trimming took off 4 bases at V and 3 bases at J, with 16 bases between the two ends. The CDR3 is 15 amino acids. Germline CDR1 LNHNV, CDR2 YYDKDF (reference sequence). Here the CDR3 reads CATSNRDFLFYEQYF. Here the CDR3 DNA reads TGTGCCACCAGCAACCGGGACTTTCTGTTCTACGAGCAGTACTTC.

The gene calls are TRBV5-1 and TRBJ1-2; 10 nucleotides line up with TRBD1. Germline-derived CDR1 and CDR2 are SGHRS and YFSETQ. The V gene end was trimmed by 0 bases and the J gene end by 8 bases; junction bases not matched to a gene: 1. This CDR3 contains 13 residues. The CDR3, as DNA: TGCGCCAGCAGCTTGGGGACAGGGGGAGGCTACACCTTC. Residues: CASSLGTGGGYTF.

This rearrangement joins TRBV5-1 to TRBJ1-4, with 7 positions matching TRBD1. This CDR3 is 14 amino acids long. In germline, CDR1 is SGHRS, CDR2 YFSETQ. V shed 0 bases, J shed 7 bases, and the junction held 3 bases outside the gene matches. The CDR3 sequence: CASSLVQGGEKLFF. The CDR3 DNA reads TGCGCCAGCAGCTTGGTTCAGGGGGGTGAAAAACTGTTTTTT. The variable domain in full, with the rest retrieved from reference TRBV5-1 and TRBJ1-4, is KAGVTQTPRYLIKTRGQQVTLSCSPISGHRSVSWYQQTPGQGLQFLFEYFSETQRNKGNFPGRFSGRQFSNSRSEMNVSTLELGDSALYLCASSLVQGGEKLFFGSGTQLSVL.

The chain joins TRBV11-3 to TRBJ2-5, with D tentatively TRBD1 (6 bases). V lost 3 bases, J lost 3 bases, and 14 bases lay in between. The CDR3 runs to 15 residues. Germline assignment: CDR1 SGHNT and CDR2 YENEEA. CDR3 sequence (DNA): TGTGCCAGCAGCTTGAGGGGGAGATCGGAAGAGACCCAGTACTTC. It specifies CASSLRGRSEETQYF.

V usage is TRBV4-2 and J usage is TRBJ2-7; D gene ambiguous. This CDR3 has 18 residues. Between the trimmed V and J ends, which lost 0 bases and 5 bases, there was a span of 23 bases. CDR1 and CDR2 from the germline V gene are LGHNA and YNFKEQ. CDR3 loop: CASSQDRAEVWQPHEQYF. CDR3 nucleotide sequence: TGTGCCAGCAGCCAAGATAGAGCAGAGGTGTGGCAGCCCCACGAGCAGTACTTC.

The chain joins TRBV23-1 to TRBJ2-7; the D is unclear. Being an ORF, TRBV23-1 has a function that is uncertain. Trimming took off 4 bases at V and 0 bases at J, with 25 bases between the two ends. This CDR3 contains 19 residues. CDR3 sequence: CASSPLADFWRFSSYEQYF. The CDR3 DNA is TGCGCCAGCAGTCCCTTGGCCGACTTTTGGCGTTTTAGCTCCTACGAGCAGTACTTC.

This clone was found once. V is TRBV18 and J is TRBJ2-1; TRBD2 matches 9 bases. The germline V gene has CDR1 KGHSH and CDR2 LQKENI. V dropped 6 bases and J dropped 7; count of bases not matched to a gene: 10. The CDR3 is 15 amino acids. The CDR3 coding sequence is TGTGCCAGCTCTCCGCGGGAGGGCCTCGGGAATGAGCAGTTCTTC. Residues: CASSPREGLGNEQFF.

The rearrangement links TRBV7-2 to TRBJ2-5, with D maybe TRBD2 (5 bases). V shed 5 bases and J shed 2 bases, with 18 bases lying between them. The CDR3 contains 16 residues. Germline CDR1 and CDR2: SGHTA and FQGNSA. The chain's CDR3 is CASSRGSAGPQETQYF. Written as DNA, the CDR3 is TGTGCCAGCAGCCGCGGCTCGGCGGGCCCACAAGAGACCCAGTACTTC.

The chain links TRBV7-9 to TRBJ2-7; 9 nucleotides line up with TRBD2. CDR3 length equals 16 residues. Germline CDR1 reads SEHNR; CDR2 reads FQNEAQ (reference sequence). J lost 3 bases, V lost 6 bases, and 12 bases had no gene match. CDR3 sequence reads: CASRRIPGLAIYEQYF. CDR3 DNA sequence: TGTGCCAGCAGGAGAATACCGGGACTAGCTATCTACGAGCAGTACTTC.

The genes are TRBV4-2 and TRBJ2-7; 8 bases line up with TRBD2. This CDR3 has 16 residues. V lost 1 base and J lost 3; bases outside the gene matches: 8. Germline values: CDR1 LGHNA, CDR2 YNFKEQ. In nucleotides, the CDR3 is TGTGCCAGCAGCCAAGGAGCTAGCGGGCCAATCTACGAGCAGTACTTC. Translation gives CASSQGASGPIYEQYF.

This rearrangement joins TRBV5-6 to TRBJ2-2; 14 nucleotides align to TRBD2. From germline, CDR1 is SGHDT and CDR2 YYEEEE. After removal of 3 bases from V and 7 bases from J, the junction contained 8 bases not matched to a gene. The CDR3 has 17 residues. Written as DNA, the CDR3 is TGTGCCAGCAGCTGGGGACTAGCGGGGGCCGGAAGCGGGGAGCTGTTTTTT. As protein: CASSWGLAGAGSGELFF.

The rearrangement links TRBV18 to TRBJ1-1; 7 nucleotides agree with TRBD1. V lost 5 bases, J lost 11 bases, and 11 bases stayed unmatched. This CDR3 is 13 amino acids long. Germline CDR1 KGHSH, CDR2 LQKENI. The CDR3 loop is CASSVLQGPEAFF. Written as DNA, the CDR3 is TGTGCCAGCTCAGTCTTACAGGGGCCAGAGGCTTTCTTT.

The chain recombines TRBV10-3 with TRBJ1-4; D unresolved. Trimming shortened V by 0 bases and J by 9 bases, and 11 bases separated the two germline ends. The CDR3 consists of 14 residues. CDR1 is ENHRY, CDR2 SYGVKD, per germline. CDR3 residues: CAISESRLMQKLFF. CDR3 nucleotide sequence: TGTGCCATCAGTGAGTCGAGGCTAATGCAAAAACTGTTTTTT.